Below are 10 T cell receptor beta chains sequenced from a single sample in a study of T cells in Graves' hyperthyroidism and ophthalmopathy (dated by TCRdb to 2018 to 2020). The library came from multiplex PCR. Sequencing took place on an Illumina HiSeq 2000. The TCR beta CDR3 regions were amplified from RNA transcripts. The first round of RT-PCR for the TCR CDR3 was performed with the HTBI primer set and the Qiagen OneStep RT-PCR kit. TCRdb took the public reads, trimmed them with fastp at Q25, ran MiXCR for clone calling and kept in-frame beta chains. Each record represents a unique CDR3 protein, reported with the most common genes and DNA among its rows. The sample table contains under 650,000 distinct CDR3 sequences; only one count was recorded for about a sixth of them. The ten top clones hold around 3.9% of the sample. The sample consisted of blood. These receptors originate from a woman in her twenties or thirties with Graves' hyperthyroidism.

The rearrangement links TRBV9 to TRBJ2-2; 7 bases are a match to TRBD1. CDR1 and CDR2 (germline): SGDLS, YYNGEE. The length of the CDR3 is 15 residues. V shed 4 bases, J shed 7 bases, and the junction held 10 bases outside the gene matches. This CDR3 is CASSYEGQRIGELFF. The CDR3 coding sequence is TGTGCCAGCAGCTACGAGGGACAGCGTATCGGGGAGCTGTTTTTT.

CDR3 nucleotide sequence: TGTGCCAGCAGTGAACTGGGACTAGTCGGAGGGTTTAGGTACTTC. Encoded protein: CASSELGLVGGFRYF. This chain joins TRBV6-1 and TRBJ2-4; 8 bases map to TRBD2. CDR3 size: 15 residues. Germline values: CDR1 MNHNS, CDR2 SASEGT. V lost 2 bases to trimming and J lost 15 bases; unmatched junction nucleotides: 15.

This clonotype was counted many times. The chain has TRBV2 and TRBJ2-5, with D tentatively TRBD2 (7 bases). This CDR3 contains 14 residues. The V end lost 2 bases, the J end lost 3 bases, and 10 bases lay between the germline ends. Germline V gene sequence: CDR1 SNHLY, CDR2 FYNNEI. The CDR3, as DNA: TGTGCCAGCAGTGAAAGGGGGGGAAAAGAGACCCAGTACTTC. It translates to CASSERGGKETQYF.

This clonotype occurred many times. The V and J genes are TRBV6-1 and TRBJ2-3; 9 bases line up with TRBD1. CDR3 length: 14 amino acids. Germline V CDR1 and CDR2: MNHNS, SASEGT. Trimming removed 8 bases from V and 4 bases from J; junction bases left unmatched: 7. The CDR3 here is CASWDRDYPDTQYF. DNA for the CDR3: TGTGCCAGCTGGGACAGGGATTATCCAGATACGCAGTATTTT.

The rearrangement links TRBV6-2 or TRBV6-3 to TRBJ2-1, with TRBD2 as a possible D gene (6 bases). Trimming took off 6 bases at V and 2 bases at J, with 14 bases between the two ends. The CDR3 length is 15 residues. The V gene's germline CDR1 is MNHEY and CDR2 SVGEGT. The CDR3 spells CASSLPGLTYNEQFF. As DNA, the CDR3 is TGTGCCAGCAGCTTACCGGGACTGACCTACAATGAGCAGTTCTTC.

In this sample, this clonotype turned up many times. V usage is TRBV7-9 and J usage is TRBJ2-5; D remains ambiguous. There are 14 residues in the CDR3. The V gene's germline CDR1 is SEHNR and CDR2 FQNEAQ (reference sequence). The V end was cut by 1 base, the J end by 1 base, with 7 bases between. Written as DNA, the CDR3 is TGTGCCAGCAGCTTAGGGGTTGGCCAAGAGACCCAGTACTTC. Translating gives CASSLGVGQETQYF. Based on the CDR3 plus reference TRBV7-9 and TRBJ2-5, the full variable domain is DTGVSQNPRHKITKRGQNVTFRCDPISEHNRLYWYRQTLGQGPEFLTYFQNEAQLEKSRLLSDRFSAERPKGSFSTLEIQRTEQGDSAMYLCASSLGVGQETQYFGPGTRLLVL.

The table lists this clonotype with many counts. CDR3 nucleotides: TGTGCCAGCAGTTTACACGGAGAGACCCAGTACTTC. Its translation: CASSLHGETQYF. V and J are TRBV12-3 or TRBV12-4 and TRBJ2-5; no clear D. The CDR3 covers 12 residues. Trimming shortened V by 2 bases and J by 4 bases, and 5 bases separated the two germline ends.

This clonotype has a handful of counts. The chain employs TRBV11-2 and TRBJ1-5; D is possibly TRBD1 (6 bases). Germline V gene lookup returns CDR1 SGHAT and CDR2 FQNNGV. CDR3 length: 15 residues. V was trimmed by 6 bases and J by 4 bases, leaving 16 bases between them. The CDR3 DNA is TGTGCCAGCAGTGGTGCAGGGGCCAATAATCAGCCCCAGCATTTT. Translated, it gives CASSGAGANNQPQHF.

The chain is built from TRBV10-1 and TRBJ2-1; 10 bases agree with TRBD1. The V and J ends lost 5 bases and 8 bases, in that order; junction bases with no gene match: 9. The CDR3 has 15 residues. Germline V CDR1 and CDR2: WNHNN, SYGVQD (reference sequence). CDR3 protein: CASSSRDRGVYEQFF. CDR3 DNA: TGCGCCAGCAGTTCCCGGGACAGGGGAGTGTATGAGCAGTTCTTC.

The sample holds many counts of this clonotype. The gene calls are TRBV12-3 or TRBV12-4 and TRBJ1-3; D is uncertain. V was cut by 6 bases and J by 0 bases, with 9 bases left in between. The CDR3 has 14 residues. The CDR3 DNA follows: TGTGCCAGCAGGTCAGACACCTCTGGAAACACCATATATTTT. Translation gives CASRSDTSGNTIYF.